The 2 T cell receptor beta chains reported below all come from one sample, sequenced in a study of PD-1 blockade in classical Hodgkin lymphoma. Brentuximab vedotin exposure varied among the patients, all of whom had relapsed after autologous stem cell transplantation. TCRdb's copy holds only in-frame clones and misses some; the assay was immunoSEQ multiplex PCR. The sample has about 99,000 clones, more than 80% seen once. Sequencing was performed on peripheral blood mononuclear cells (PBMCs), taken before the second cycle of nivolumab. Every receptor here comes from a human donor with classical Hodgkin lymphoma.

V usage is TRBV9 and J usage is TRBJ2-2, with D perhaps TRBD1 or TRBD2 (5 bases each). This CDR3 spans 16 amino acids. Trimming took off 0 bases at V and 0 bases at J, with 9 bases between the two ends. The germline V gene encodes CDR1 SGDLS and CDR2 YYNGEE. DNA for the CDR3: TGTGCCAGCAGCGTAGGGGACGTCGCGAACACCGGGGAGCTGTTTTTT. It yields the protein CASSVGDVANTGELFF.

The rearrangement links TRBV15 to TRBJ2-3; the match to TRBD1 covers 12 bases. Germline values: CDR1 LNHNV, CDR2 YYDKDF (reference sequence). CDR3 size: 15 residues. The junction had 2 bases not matched to a gene; V was cut back by 3 bases and J by 4 bases. The DNA for the CDR3 is TGTGCCACCAGCAGGGGACAGGGGGCGGCAGATACGCAGTATTTT. It codes for CATSRGQGAADTQYF.